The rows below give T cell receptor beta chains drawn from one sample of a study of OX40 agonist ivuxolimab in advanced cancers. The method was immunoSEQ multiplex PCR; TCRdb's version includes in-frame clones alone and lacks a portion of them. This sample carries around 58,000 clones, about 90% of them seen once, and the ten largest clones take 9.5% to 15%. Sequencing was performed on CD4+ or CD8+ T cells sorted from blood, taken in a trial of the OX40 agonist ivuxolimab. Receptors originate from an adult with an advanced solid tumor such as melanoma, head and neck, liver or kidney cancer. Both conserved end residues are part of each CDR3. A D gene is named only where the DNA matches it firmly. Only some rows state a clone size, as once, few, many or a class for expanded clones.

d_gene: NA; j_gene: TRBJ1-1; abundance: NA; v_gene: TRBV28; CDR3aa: CASSPQSTEAFF; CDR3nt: TGTGCCAGCAGTCCCCAGAGCACTGAAGCTTTCTTT
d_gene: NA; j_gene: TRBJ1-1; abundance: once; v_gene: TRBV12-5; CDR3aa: CASGPSRGFTEAFF; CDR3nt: TGTGCTAGTGGTCCCTCGAGGGGGTTCACTGAAGCTTTCTTT
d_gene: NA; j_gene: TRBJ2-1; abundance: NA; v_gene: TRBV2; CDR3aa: CASSEDGGGLGSYNEQFF; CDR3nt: TGTGCCAGCAGTGAAGACGGTGGGGGGCTGGGCTCCTACAATGAGCAGTTCTTC
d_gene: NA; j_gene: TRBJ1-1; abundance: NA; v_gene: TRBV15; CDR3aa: CATSTYGTDMNTEAFF; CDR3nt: TGTGCCACCAGCACTTACGGTACGGACATGAACACTGAAGCTTTCTTT
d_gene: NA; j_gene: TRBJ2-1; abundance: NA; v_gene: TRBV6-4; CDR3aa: CASSDTRQAANEQFF; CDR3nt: TGTGCCAGCAGTGACACGCGGCAGGCTGCCAATGAGCAGTTCTTC
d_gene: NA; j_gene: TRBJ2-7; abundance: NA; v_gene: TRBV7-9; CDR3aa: CASSLSVTYEQYF; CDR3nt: TGTGCCAGCAGCTTATCAGTGACCTACGAGCAGTACTTC
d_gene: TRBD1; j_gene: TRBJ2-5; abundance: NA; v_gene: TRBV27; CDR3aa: CASSKMRQGEETQYF; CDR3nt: TGTGCCAGCTCAAAAATGCGACAGGGTGAGGAGACCCAGTACTTC
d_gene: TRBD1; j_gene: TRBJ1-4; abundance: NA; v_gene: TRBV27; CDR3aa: CASSSGTGYEKLFF; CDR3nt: TGTGCCAGCAGTTCCGGGACAGGGTATGAAAAACTGTTTTTT
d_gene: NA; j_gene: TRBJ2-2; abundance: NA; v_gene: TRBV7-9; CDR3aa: CADAPGELFF; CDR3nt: TGTGCCGACGCCCCCGGGGAGCTGTTTTTT
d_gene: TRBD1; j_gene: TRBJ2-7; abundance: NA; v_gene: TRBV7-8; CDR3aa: CASSSTGVHEQYF; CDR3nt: TGTGCCAGCAGCTCAACAGGGGTCCACGAGCAGTACTTC
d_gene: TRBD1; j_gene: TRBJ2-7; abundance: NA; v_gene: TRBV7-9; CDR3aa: CASSLIDRGYEQYF; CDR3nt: TGTGCCAGCAGCTTAATCGACAGGGGCTACGAGCAGTACTTC
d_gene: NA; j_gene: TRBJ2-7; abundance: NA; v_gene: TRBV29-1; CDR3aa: CSGANGQPYEQYF; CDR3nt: TGCAGCGGGGCGAACGGACAGCCCTACGAGCAGTACTTC
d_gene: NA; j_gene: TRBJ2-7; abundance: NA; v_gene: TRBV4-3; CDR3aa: CASSQEPHWSYEQYF; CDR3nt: TGCGCCAGCAGCCAAGAGCCCCACTGGTCCTACGAGCAGTACTTC
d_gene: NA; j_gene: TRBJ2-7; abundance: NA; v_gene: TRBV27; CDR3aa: CASSHWDSGTYEQYF; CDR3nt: TGTGCCAGCAGTCACTGGGACAGCGGGACCTACGAGCAGTACTTC
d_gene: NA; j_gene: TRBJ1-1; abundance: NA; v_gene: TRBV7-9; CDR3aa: CASSPLGGANTEAFF; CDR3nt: TGTGCCAGCAGCCCTCTGGGGGGGGCGAACACTGAAGCTTTCTTT
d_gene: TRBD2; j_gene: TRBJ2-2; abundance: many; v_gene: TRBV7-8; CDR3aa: CASSLFLAAGGELFF; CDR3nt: TGTGCCAGCAGCTTATTCCTAGCGGCTGGCGGGGAGCTGTTTTTT
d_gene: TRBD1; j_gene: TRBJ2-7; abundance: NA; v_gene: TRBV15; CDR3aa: CATSHGRQGPYEQYF; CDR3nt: TGTGCCACCAGCCATGGCCGACAGGGGCCCTACGAGCAGTACTTC
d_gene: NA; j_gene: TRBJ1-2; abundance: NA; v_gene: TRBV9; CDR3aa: CASSYLGGYTF; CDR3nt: TGTGCCAGCAGCTATCTCGGTGGCTACACCTTC
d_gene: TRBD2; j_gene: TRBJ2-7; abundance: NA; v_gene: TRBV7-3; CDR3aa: CASSISGGPSYEQYF; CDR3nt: TGTGCCAGCAGCATTAGCGGGGGGCCTTCCTACGAGCAGTACTTC
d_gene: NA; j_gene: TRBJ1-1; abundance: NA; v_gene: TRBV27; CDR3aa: CASSFGSTGEAFF; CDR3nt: TGTGCCAGCAGTTTCGGGTCGACAGGTGAAGCTTTCTTT
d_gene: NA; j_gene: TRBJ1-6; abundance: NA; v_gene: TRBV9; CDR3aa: CASSERTANSPLHF; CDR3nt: TGTGCCAGCAGCGAACGGACGGCTAATTCACCCCTCCACTTT
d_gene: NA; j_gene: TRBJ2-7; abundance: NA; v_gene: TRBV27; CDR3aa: CASSPEPGTKDIYEQYF; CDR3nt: TGTGCCAGCAGCCCTGAGCCAGGAACCAAGGACATCTACGAGCAGTACTTC
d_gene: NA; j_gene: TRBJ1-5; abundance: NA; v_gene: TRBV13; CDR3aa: CASSPRQANQPQHF; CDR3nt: TGTGCCAGCAGCCCACGACAGGCCAATCAGCCCCAGCATTTT
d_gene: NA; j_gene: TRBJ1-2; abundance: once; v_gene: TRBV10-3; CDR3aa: CAISEVGAEGYTF; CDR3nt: TGTGCCATCAGTGAGGTAGGGGCTGAAGGCTACACCTTC
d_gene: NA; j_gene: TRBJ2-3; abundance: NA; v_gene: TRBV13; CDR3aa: CASSHKWGASGRADTQYF; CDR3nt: NA
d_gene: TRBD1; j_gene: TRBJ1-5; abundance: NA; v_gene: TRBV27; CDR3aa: CASSVFKRGQLQPQHF; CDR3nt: TGTGCCAGCAGTGTTTTTAAGCGGGGACAGCTTCAGCCCCAGCATTTT
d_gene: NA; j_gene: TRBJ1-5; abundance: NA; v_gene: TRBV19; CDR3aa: CASSIAEDQHF; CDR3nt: TGTGCCAGTAGTATAGCCGAGGATCAGCATTTT
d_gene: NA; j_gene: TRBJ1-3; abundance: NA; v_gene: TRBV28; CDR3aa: CASRQQGAGNTIYF; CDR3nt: TGTGCCAGCAGACAGCAGGGTGCTGGAAACACCATATATTTT
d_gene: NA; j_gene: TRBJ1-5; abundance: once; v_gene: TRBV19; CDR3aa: CASNVAEISYSNQPQHF; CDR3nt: TGTGCCAGTAACGTAGCAGAGATCTCGTATAGCAATCAGCCCCAGCATTTT
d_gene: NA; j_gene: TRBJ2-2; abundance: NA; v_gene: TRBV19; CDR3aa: CASDGGAVVPGELFF; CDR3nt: TGTGCCAGCGATGGGGGGGCCGTAGTTCCCGGGGAGCTGTTTTTT
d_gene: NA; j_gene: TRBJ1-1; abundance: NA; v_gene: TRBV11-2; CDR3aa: CASSLAAGGPEAFF; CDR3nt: TGTGCCAGCAGCTTAGCGGCTGGGGGTCCTGAAGCTTTCTTT
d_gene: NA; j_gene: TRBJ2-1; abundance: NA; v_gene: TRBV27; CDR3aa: CASSDSNEQFF; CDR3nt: TGTGCCAGCTCGGACAGCAATGAGCAGTTCTTC
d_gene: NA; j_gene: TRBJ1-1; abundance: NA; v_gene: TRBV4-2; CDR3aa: CASSQDILTVWNTEAFF; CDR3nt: TGTGCCAGCAGCCAAGATATTTTAACGGTGTGGAACACTGAAGCTTTCTTT
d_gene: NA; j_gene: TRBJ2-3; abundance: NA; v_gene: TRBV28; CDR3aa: CASSLADTQYF; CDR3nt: TGTGCCAGCAGTCTAGCAGATACGCAGTATTTT
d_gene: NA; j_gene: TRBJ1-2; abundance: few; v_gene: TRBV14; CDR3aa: CASSQFYGIVGDGYTF; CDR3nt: TGTGCCAGCAGCCAATTTTATGGGATAGTCGGCGATGGCTACACCTTC
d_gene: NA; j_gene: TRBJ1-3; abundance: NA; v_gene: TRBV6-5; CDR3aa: CASSPGDSGNTIYF; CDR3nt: TGTGCCAGCAGTCCCGGGGACTCTGGAAACACCATATATTTT
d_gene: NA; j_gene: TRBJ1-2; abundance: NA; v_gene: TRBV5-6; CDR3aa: CASNKWRGYTF; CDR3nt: TGTGCCAGCAACAAATGGCGTGGCTACACCTTC
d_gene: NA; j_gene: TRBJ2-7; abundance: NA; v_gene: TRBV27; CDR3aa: CASNRVADTYEQYF; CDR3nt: TGTGCCAGCAATCGGGTAGCCGACACCTACGAGCAGTACTTC
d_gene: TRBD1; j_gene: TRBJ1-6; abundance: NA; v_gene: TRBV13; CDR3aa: CASRKIGGQGNSPLHF; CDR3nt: TGTGCCAGCAGAAAAATTGGGGGACAGGGTAATTCACCCCTCCACTTT
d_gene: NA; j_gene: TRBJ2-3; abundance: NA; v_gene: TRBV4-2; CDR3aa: CASSQVLDFTDTQYF; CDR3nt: TGTGCCAGCAGCCAAGTTTTAGACTTCACAGATACGCAGTATTTT
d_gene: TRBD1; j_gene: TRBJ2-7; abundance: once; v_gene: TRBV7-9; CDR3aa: CASSFRGGDYLF; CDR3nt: TGTGCCAGCAGCTTTAGAGGGGGCGATTACCTCTTC
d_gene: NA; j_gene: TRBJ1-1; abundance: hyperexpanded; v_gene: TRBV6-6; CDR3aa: CASSLSYGGTEAFF; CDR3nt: TGTGCCAGCAGTTTGTCTTATGGCGGGACTGAAGCTTTCTTT
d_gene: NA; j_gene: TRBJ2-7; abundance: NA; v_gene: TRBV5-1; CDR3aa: CASSWDHSTEQYF; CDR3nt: TGCGCCAGCAGCTGGGACCACTCTACAGAGCAGTACTTC
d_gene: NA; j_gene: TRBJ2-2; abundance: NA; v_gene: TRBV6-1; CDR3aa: CASSAQDHPVYTGELFF; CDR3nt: TGTGCCAGCAGTGCACAGGACCATCCTGTGTACACCGGGGAGCTGTTTTTT
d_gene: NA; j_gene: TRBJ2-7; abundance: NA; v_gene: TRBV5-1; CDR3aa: CASSFGTEAYEQYF; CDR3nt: TGCGCCAGCAGCTTCGGGACGGAGGCCTACGAGCAGTACTTC
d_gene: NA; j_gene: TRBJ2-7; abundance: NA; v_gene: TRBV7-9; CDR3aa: CASSFSPYEQYF; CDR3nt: TGTGCCAGCAGCTTTTCCCCCTACGAGCAGTACTTC
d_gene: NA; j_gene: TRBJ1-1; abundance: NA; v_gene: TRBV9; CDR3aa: CASSQTGRNEFGTEAFF; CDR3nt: TGTGCCAGCAGCCAGACGGGCAGGAATGAGTTCGGCACTGAAGCTTTCTTT
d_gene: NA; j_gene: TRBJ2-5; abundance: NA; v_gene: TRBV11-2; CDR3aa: CASSLGGREETQYF; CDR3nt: TGTGCCAGCAGCTTAGGCGGCAGGGAAGAGACCCAGTACTTC
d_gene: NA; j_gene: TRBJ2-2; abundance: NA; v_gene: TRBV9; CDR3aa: CASTDGNTGELFF; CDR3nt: TGTGCCAGCACCGACGGGAACACCGGGGAGCTGTTTTTT
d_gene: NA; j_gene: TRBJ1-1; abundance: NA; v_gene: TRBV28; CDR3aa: CASSLADNTEAFF; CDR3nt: TGTGCCAGCAGCCTCGCGGATAACACTGAAGCTTTCTTT
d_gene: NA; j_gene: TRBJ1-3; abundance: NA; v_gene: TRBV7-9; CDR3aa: CALGGSAGNTIYF; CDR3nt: TGTGCCCTTGGGGGCTCCGCTGGAAACACCATATATTTT
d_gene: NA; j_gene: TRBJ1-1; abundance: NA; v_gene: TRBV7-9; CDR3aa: CASDPLERLMNTEAFF; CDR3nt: TGTGCCAGCGACCCCCTCGAACGATTAATGAACACTGAAGCTTTCTTT
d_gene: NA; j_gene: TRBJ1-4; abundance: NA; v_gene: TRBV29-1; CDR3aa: CSVLEPGEKLFF; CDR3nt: TGCAGCGTCCTTGAACCTGGGGAAAAACTGTTTTTT
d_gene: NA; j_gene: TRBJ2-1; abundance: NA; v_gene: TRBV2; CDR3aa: CASMGPAYSGGTYAVYNEQFF; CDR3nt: TGTGCCAGCATGGGACCCGCCTATAGTGGGGGGACTTATGCTGTTTACAATGAGCAGTTCTTC
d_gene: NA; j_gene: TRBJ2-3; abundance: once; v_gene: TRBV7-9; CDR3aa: CASSAEGDTQYF; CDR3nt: TGTGCCAGCAGTGCCGAAGGTGATACGCAGTATTTT
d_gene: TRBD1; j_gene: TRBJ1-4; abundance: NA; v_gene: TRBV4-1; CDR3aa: CASSQRDRGNEKLFF; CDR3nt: TGCGCCAGCAGCCAAAGGGACAGGGGTAACGAAAAACTGTTTTTT